This T cell receptor beta chain was obtained from a study of early T cells in non-severe SARS-CoV-2 infection. In the study overall: It was bulk RNA from unsorted whole blood that was sequenced, and the chains were unpaired. Study-wide results and limits: Sequences matched to VDJdb favored anti-spike CD8 responses, while private and CD4 specificities were missed.

For this clonotype: Its target is not known.

The CDR3 runs to 16 residues. The V segment lost 3 bases and the J segment 6 bases; nucleotides outside the gene matches: 10. The germline V gene has CDR1 SEHNR and CDR2 FQNEAQ (reference sequence). As part of library construction, unique molecular identifiers were attached to individual cDNA molecules. MiXCR, run by TCRdb on the 5' RACE reads, gives a single entry per CDR3 protein. Found here are roughly 64,000 distinct CDR3 sequences, almost 9% of them singletons; the top ten hold roughly an eighth. V is TRBV7-9 and J is TRBJ2-2; 7 nucleotides align to TRBD1. This TCR was recovered from an adult who was a healthcare worker with PCR-confirmed SARS-CoV-2 infection or an uninfected control (not recorded which). This sample comprised whole blood, obtained at baseline. The CDR3 DNA follows: TGTGCCAGCAGCTTGCAGACAGGGTCAGGTCCCGGGGAGCTGTTTTTT. Translating gives CASSLQTGSGPGELFF.